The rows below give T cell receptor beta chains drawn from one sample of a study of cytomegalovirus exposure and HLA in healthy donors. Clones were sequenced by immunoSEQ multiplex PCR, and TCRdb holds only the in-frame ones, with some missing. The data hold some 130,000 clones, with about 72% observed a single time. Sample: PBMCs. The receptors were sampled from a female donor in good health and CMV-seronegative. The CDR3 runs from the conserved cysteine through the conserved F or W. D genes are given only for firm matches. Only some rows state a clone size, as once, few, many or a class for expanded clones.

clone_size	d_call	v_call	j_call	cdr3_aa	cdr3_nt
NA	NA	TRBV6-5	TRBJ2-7	CASAGPLYEQYF	TGTGCCAGCGCGGGTCCTCTCTACGAGCAGTACTTC
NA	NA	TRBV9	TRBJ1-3	CASSVASDRPGNTIYF	TGTGCCAGCAGCGTAGCTTCCGACAGGCCTGGAAACACCATATATTTT
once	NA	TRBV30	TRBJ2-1	CAWSVGLKGPNNEQFF	TGTGCCTGGAGTGTCGGGTTGAAAGGCCCCAACAATGAGCAGTTCTTC
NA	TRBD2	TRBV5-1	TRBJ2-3	CASREGLADPTDTQYF	TGCGCCAGCAGGGAAGGACTAGCGGACCCCACAGATACGCAGTATTTT
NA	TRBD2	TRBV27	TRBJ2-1	CASSYSRVAGVGEQFF	TGTGCCAGCAGTTATTCCCGGGTAGCGGGAGTGGGTGAGCAGTTCTTC
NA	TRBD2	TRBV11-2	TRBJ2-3	CASSPRGAGGPTDTQYF	TGTGCCAGCAGCCCCAGGGGAGCGGGAGGGCCCACAGATACGCAGTATTTT
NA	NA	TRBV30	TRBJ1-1	CAWSVPGLGLTEAFF	TGTGCCTGGAGTGTACCGGGTCTGGGGCTCACTGAAGCTTTCTTT
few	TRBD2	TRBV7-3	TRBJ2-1	CASSSLAGAGWDEQFF	TGTGCCAGCAGCTCACTAGCGGGAGCGGGTTGGGATGAGCAGTTCTTC
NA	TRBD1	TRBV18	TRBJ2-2	CASSNRGPGELFF	TGTGCCAGCTCGAACAGGGGGCCCGGGGAGCTGTTTTTT
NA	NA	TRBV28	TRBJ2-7	CASSVTGTFSYEQYF	TGTGCCAGCAGTGTTACCGGGACATTCTCCTACGAGCAGTACTTC
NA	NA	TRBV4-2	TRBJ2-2	CASSQAGVSGELFF	TGTGCCAGCAGCCAGGCAGGGGTTTCCGGGGAGCTGTTTTTT
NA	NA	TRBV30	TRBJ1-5	CAWSGGTNQPQHF	TGTGCCTGGAGTGGAGGGACTAATCAGCCCCAGCATTTT
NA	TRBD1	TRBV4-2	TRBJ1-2	CASSQDEAGGFGYTF	TGTGCCAGCAGCCAAGATGAGGCAGGGGGCTTTGGCTACACCTTC
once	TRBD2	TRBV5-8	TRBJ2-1	CASSLGPSGFYNEQFF	TGTGCCAGCAGCTTGGGGCCTAGCGGGTTCTACAATGAGCAGTTCTTC
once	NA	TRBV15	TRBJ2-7	CATSRVGGEQYF	TGTGCCACCAGCAGAGTGGGGGGCGAGCAGTACTTC
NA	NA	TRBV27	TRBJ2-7	CASSLTVGNEQYF	TGTGCCAGCAGTTTGACAGTGGGAAACGAGCAGTACTTC
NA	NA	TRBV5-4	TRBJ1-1	CASSPQGYVNTEAFF	TGTGCCAGCAGCCCCCAGGGCTACGTGAACACTGAAGCTTTCTTT
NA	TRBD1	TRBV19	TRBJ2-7	CASSRQGRSYEQYF	TGTGCCAGTTCTCGACAGGGTCGCTCCTACGAGCAGTACTTC
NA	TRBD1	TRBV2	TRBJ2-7	CASRTGGGQYF	TGTGCCAGCAGAACAGGGGGAGGGCAGTACTTC
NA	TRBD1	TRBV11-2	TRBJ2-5	CASSFGQEETQYF	TGTGCCAGCAGCTTCGGACAGGAAGAGACCCAGTACTTC
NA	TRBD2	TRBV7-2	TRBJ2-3	CASSSGLAGVDRDTQYF	TGTGCCAGCAGCTCGGGACTAGCGGGAGTCGATAGAGATACGCAGTATTTT
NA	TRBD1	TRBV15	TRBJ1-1	CATSYTGDTEAFF	TGTGCCACCAGCTATACAGGGGACACTGAAGCTTTCTTT
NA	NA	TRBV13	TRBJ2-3	CASSLARGSSTDTQYF	TGTGCCAGCAGCTTAGCGCGGGGATCTAGCACAGATACGCAGTATTTT
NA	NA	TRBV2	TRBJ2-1	CASSHPGLTNEQFF	TGTGCCAGCAGCCATCCGGGACTTACCAATGAGCAGTTCTTC
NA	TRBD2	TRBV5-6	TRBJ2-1	CASSLGLAGKSNEQFF	TGTGCCAGCAGCCTCGGACTAGCGGGAAAAAGCAATGAGCAGTTCTTC
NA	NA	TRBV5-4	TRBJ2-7	CASSLGTATLREQYF	TGTGCCAGCAGCTTGGGGACAGCTACCCTAAGGGAGCAGTACTTC
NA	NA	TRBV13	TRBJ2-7	CASSSRFRSYEQYF	TGTGCCAGCAGCTCTCGGTTCCGCTCCTACGAGCAGTACTTC
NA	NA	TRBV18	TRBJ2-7	CASSPNRADEQYF	TGTGCCAGCTCACCCAACAGGGCCGACGAGCAGTACTTC
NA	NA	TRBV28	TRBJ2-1	CASSSPSGARDEQFF	TGTGCCAGCAGTTCACCCAGCGGTGCACGCGATGAGCAGTTCTTC
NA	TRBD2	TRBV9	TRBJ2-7	CASSTLAGDSSYEQYF	TGTGCCAGCAGCACTCTAGCGGGAGACAGCTCCTACGAGCAGTACTTC
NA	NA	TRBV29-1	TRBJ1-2	CSVVKAGDGYTF	TGCAGCGTTGTAAAGGCCGGGGATGGCTACACCTTC
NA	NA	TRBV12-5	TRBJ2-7	CASGQSLRPLSF	TGTGCTAGTGGCCAATCTTTGAGGCCCCTATCGTTC
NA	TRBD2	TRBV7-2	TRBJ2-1	CASSLGLAGSYNEQFF	TGTGCCAGCAGCTTAGGGCTAGCGGGCTCCTACAATGAGCAGTTCTTC
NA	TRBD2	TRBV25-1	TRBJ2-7	CAYRGLAGEGGPYEQYF	TGTGCTTACCGGGGACTAGCGGGAGAAGGAGGCCCCTACGAGCAGTACTTC
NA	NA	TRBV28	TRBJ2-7	CASSPHFLSSYEQYF	TGTGCCAGCAGTCCCCACTTCCTAAGCTCCTACGAGCAGTACTTC
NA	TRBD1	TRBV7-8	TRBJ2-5	CASSLVQGTLETQYF	TGTGCCAGCAGCTTAGTACAGGGGACGCTTGAGACCCAGTACTTC
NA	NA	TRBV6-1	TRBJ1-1	CASTDRHTEAFF	TGTGCCAGCACCGACAGGCACACTGAAGCTTTCTTT
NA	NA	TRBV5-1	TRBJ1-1	CASSLQENTEAFF	TGCGCCAGCAGCCTGCAGGAGAACACTGAAGCTTTCTTT